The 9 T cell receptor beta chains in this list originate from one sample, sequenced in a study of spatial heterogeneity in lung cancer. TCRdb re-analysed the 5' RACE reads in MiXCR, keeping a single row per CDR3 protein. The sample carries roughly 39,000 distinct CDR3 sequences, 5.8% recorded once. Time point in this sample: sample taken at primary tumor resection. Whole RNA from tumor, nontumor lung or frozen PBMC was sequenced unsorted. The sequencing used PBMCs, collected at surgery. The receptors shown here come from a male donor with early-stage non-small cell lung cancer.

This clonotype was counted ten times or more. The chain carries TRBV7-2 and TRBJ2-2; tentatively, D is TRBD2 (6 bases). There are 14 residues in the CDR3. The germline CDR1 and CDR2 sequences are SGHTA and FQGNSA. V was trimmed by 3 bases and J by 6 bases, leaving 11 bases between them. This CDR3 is CASSLTGVAGELFF. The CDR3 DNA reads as TGTGCCAGCAGCTTGACGGGAGTTGCCGGGGAGCTGTTTTTT.

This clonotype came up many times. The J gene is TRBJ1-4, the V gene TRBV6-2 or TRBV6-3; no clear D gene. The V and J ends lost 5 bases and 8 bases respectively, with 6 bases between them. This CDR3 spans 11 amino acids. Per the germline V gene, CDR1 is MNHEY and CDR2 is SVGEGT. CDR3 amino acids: CASSKGEKLFF. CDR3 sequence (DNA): TGTGCCAGCAGTAAGGGCGAAAAACTGTTTTTT.

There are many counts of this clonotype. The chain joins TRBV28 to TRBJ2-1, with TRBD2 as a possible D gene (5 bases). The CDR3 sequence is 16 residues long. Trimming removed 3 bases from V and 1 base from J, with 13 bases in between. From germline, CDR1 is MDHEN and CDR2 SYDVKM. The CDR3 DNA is TGTGCCAGCAGTTTGTCGGGGAGAGGGTCCTACAATGAGCAGTTCTTC. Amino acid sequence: CASSLSGRGSYNEQFF.

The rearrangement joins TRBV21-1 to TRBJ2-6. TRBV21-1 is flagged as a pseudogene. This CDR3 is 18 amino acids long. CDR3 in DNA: TGTGCCAGCAGCAAGATCTCACGGAATCCCTCTGGGGCCAACGTCCTGACTTTC. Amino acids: CASSKISRNPSGANVLTF.

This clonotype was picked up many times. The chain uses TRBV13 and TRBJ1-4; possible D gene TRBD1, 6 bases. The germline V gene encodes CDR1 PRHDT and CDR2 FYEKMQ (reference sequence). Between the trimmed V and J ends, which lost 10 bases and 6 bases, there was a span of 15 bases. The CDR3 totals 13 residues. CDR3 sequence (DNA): TGTGCCACCACCGGGACAATGGATGAAAAACTGTTTTTT. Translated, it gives CATTGTMDEKLFF. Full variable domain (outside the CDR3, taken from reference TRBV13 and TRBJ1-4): AAGVIQSPRHLIKEKRETATLKCYPIPRHDTVYWYQQGPGQDPQFLISFYEKMQSDKGSIPDRFSAQQFSDYHSELNMSSLELGDSALYFCATTGTMDEKLFFGSGTQLSVL.

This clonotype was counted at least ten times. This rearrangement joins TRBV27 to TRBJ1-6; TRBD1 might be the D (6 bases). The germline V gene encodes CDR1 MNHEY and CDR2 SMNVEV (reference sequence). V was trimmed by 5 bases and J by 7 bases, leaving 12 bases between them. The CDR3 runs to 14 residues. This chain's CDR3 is CASSLRDNNSPLHF. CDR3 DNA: TGTGCCAGCAGTCTCCGGGACAACAATTCACCCCTCCACTTT.

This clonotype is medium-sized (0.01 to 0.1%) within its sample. CDR3: CSGSGGTDTQYF. The CDR3 DNA reads TGCAGCGGGAGCGGGGGCACAGATACGCAGTATTTT. The chain has TRBV29-1 and TRBJ2-3; TRBD2 matches at 7 bases. Germline V lookup: CDR1 SQVTM, CDR2 ANQGSEA. The length of the CDR3 is 12 residues. Trimming removed 7 bases from V and 1 base from J; junction bases left unmatched: 2.

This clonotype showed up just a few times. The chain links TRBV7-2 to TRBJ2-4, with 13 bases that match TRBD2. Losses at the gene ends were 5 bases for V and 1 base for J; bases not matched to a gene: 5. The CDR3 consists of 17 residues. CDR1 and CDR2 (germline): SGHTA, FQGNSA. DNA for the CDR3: TGTGCCAGCAGCGGACTAGCGGGGGATGGGGCCAAAAACATTCAGTACTTC. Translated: CASSGLAGDGAKNIQYF.

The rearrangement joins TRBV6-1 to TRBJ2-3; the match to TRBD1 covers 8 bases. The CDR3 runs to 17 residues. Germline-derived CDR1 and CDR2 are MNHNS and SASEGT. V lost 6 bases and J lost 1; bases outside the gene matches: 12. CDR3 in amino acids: CASRWGSGTGGTDTQYF. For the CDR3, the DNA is TGTGCCAGCAGGTGGGGTTCCGGGACAGGAGGCACAGATACGCAGTATTTT.